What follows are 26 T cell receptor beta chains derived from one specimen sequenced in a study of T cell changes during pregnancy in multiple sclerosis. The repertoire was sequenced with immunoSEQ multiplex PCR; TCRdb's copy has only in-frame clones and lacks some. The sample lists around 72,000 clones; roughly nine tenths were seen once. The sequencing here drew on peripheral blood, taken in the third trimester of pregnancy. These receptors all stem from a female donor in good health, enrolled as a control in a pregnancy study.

In DNA, the CDR3 is TGTGCCAGTAGTACGAGCCCAGGGGGCCGCACAGATACGCAGTATTTT. It specifies CASSTSPGGRTDTQYF. The chain couples TRBV19 to TRBJ2-3, with 8 nucleotides matching TRBD1. Trimming took 4 bases from V and 1 from J; bases not matched to a gene: 7. CDR1 is LNHDA and CDR2 is SQIVND in the germline V gene (reference sequence). The CDR3 loop spans 16 amino acids.

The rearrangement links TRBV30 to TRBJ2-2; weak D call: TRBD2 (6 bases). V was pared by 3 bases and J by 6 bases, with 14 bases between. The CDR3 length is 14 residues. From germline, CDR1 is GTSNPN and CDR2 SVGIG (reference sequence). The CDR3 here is CAWRLGGVSGELFF. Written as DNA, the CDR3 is TGTGCCTGGAGGCTGGGGGGAGTTTCCGGGGAGCTGTTTTTT.

CDR3 region: CASSPRTGYEETQYF. The CDR3 nucleotides read TGCGCCAGCAGCCCTAGGACAGGGTATGAAGAGACCCAGTACTTC. The rearrangement joins TRBV5-1 to TRBJ2-5; 8 bases align to TRBD1. CDR1 and CDR2 from the germline V gene are SGHRS and YFSETQ. CDR3 length: 15 residues. The ends lost 4 bases at V and 3 bases at J; junction bases unmatched: 8.

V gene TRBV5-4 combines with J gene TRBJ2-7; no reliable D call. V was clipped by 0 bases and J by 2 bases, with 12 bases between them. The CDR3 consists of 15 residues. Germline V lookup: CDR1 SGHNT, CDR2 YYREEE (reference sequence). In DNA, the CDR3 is TGTGCCAGCAGCTTGGCCGGTGCAGGAACCTACGAGCAGTACTTC. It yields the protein CASSLAGAGTYEQYF.

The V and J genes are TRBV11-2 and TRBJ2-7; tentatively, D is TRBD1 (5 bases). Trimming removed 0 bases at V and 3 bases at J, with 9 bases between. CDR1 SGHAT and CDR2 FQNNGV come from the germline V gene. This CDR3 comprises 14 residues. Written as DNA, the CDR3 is TGTGCCAGCAGCTTAGAGTCAGGGAACTACGAGCAGTACTTC. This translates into CASSLESGNYEQYF. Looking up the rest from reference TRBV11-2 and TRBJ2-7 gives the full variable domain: EAGVAQSPRYKIIEKRQSVAFWCNPISGHATLYWYQQILGQGPKLLIQFQNNGVVDDSQLPKDRFSAERLKGVDSTLKIQPAKLEDSAVYLCASSLESGNYEQYFGPGTRLTVT.

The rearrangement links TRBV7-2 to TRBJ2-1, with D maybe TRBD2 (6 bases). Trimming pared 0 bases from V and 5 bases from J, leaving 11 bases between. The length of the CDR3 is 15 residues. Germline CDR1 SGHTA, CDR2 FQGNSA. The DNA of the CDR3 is TGTGCCAGCAGCTTAGCGCGGGACCGAAACAATGAGCAGTTCTTC. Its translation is CASSLARDRNNEQFF.

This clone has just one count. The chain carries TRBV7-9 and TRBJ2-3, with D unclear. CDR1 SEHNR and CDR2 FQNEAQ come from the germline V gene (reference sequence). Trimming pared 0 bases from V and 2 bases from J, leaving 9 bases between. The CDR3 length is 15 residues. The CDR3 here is CASSLASLYTDTQYF. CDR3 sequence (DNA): TGTGCCAGCAGCTTAGCTAGCCTCTACACAGATACGCAGTATTTT.

The CDR3 DNA reads TGTGCCAGCAGTTTAGGATTCGGGGGAGGGCCAAAAGATACGCAGTATTTT. Its translation is CASSLGFGGGPKDTQYF. The chain is built from TRBV27 and TRBJ2-3, with 7 bases lining up with TRBD2. The V segment lost 2 bases and the J segment 5 bases; nucleotides outside the gene matches: 13. The CDR3 totals 17 residues. CDR1 MNHEY and CDR2 SMNVEV come from the germline V gene (reference sequence).

DNA for the CDR3: TGTGCCAGCAGCTTAGCGGGGCAGGGACTTACTGAAGCTTTCTTT. It encodes CASSLAGQGLTEAFF. The gene calls are TRBV7-6 and TRBJ1-1; D is perhaps TRBD1 (5 bases). CDR1 and CDR2 (germline): SGHVS, FNYEAQ. The CDR3 is 15 residues long. Trimming cost V 0 bases and J 5 bases, with 13 bases left between them. Combining the CDR3 with reference TRBV7-6 and TRBJ1-1 gives the whole variable domain GAGVSQSPRYKVTKRGQDVALRCDPISGHVSLYWYRQALGQGPEFLTYFNYEAQQDKSGLPNDRFSAERPEGSISTLTIQRTEQRDSAMYRCASSLAGQGLTEAFFGQGTRLTVV.

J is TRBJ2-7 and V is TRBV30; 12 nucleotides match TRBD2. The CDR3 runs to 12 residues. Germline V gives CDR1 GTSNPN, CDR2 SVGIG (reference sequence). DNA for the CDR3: TGTGCCTGGAGTGGCGCTAGCGGGAGGGCCGAGGTC. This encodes CAWSGASGRAEV.

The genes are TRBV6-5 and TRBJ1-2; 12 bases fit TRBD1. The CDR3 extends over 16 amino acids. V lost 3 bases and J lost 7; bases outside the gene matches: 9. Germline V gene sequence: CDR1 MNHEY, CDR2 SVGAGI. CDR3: CASSYGTGGGRGGYTF. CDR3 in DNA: TGTGCCAGCAGTTATGGGACAGGGGGCGGTCGGGGTGGCTACACCTTC.

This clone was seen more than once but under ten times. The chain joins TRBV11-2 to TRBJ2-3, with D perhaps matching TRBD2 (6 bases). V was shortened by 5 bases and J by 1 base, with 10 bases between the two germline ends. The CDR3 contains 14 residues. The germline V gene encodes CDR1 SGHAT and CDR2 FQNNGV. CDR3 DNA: TGTGCCAGCAGCACAGAGCGGGGCACAGATACGCAGTATTTT. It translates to CASSTERGTDTQYF.

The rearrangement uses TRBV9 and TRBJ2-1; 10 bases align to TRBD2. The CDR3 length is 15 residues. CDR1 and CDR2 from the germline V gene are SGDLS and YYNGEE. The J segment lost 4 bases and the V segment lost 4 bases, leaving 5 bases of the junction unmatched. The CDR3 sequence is CASSSGTSEYNEQFF. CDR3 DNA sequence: TGTGCCAGCAGCTCGGGGACTAGCGAGTACAATGAGCAGTTCTTC.

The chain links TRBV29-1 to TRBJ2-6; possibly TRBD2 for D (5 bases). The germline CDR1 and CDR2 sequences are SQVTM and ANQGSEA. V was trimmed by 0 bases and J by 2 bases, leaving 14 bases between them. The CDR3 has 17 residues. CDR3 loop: CSVEDLRELAGANVLTF. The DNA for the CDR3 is TGCAGCGTTGAAGATCTGAGGGAACTAGCTGGGGCCAACGTCCTGACTTTC.

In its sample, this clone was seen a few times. The DNA of the CDR3 is TGTGCCAGCTCACCACCGTTCAGGGTACCCTATGGCTACACCTTC. This translates into CASSPPFRVPYGYTF. V and J are TRBV18 and TRBJ1-2; possibly TRBD1 for D (5 bases). Trimming cost V 0 bases and J 4 bases, with 12 bases left between them. The CDR3 has 15 residues. The germline CDR1 and CDR2 sequences are KGHSH and LQKENI.

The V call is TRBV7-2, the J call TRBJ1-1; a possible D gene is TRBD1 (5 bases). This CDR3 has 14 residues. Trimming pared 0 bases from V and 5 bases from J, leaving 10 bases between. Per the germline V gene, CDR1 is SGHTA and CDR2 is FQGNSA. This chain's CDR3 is CASSLARQGTEAFF. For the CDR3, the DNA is TGTGCCAGCAGCTTAGCGCGTCAGGGAACTGAAGCTTTCTTT.

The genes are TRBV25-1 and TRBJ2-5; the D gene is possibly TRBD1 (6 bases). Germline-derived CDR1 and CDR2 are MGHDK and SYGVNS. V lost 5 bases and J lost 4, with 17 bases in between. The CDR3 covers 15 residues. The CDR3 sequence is CASSFNRELSETQYF. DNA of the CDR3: TGTGCCAGCAGTTTCAACAGGGAGTTGTCAGAGACCCAGTACTTC.

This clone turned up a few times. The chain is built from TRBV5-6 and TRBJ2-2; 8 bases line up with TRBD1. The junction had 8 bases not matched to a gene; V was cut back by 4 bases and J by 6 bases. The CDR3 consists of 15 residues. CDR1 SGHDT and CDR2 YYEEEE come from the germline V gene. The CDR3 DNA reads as TGTGCCAGCAGCGCCGGGACAGGTGTGGCCGGGGAGCTGTTTTTT. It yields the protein CASSAGTGVAGELFF.

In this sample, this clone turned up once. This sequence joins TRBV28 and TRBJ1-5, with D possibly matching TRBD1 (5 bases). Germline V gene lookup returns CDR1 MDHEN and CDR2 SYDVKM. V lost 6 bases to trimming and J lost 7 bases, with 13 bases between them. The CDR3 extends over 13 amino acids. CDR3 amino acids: CASRTPGGQPQHF. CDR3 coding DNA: TGTGCCAGCAGAACACCCGGGGGACAGCCCCAGCATTTT.

CDR3 residues: CASSSPRDRAGLMNTEAFF. CDR3 coding DNA: TGTGCCAGCAGCTCGCCCCGGGACAGGGCCGGGTTGATGAACACTGAAGCTTTCTTT. The chain links TRBV28 to TRBJ1-1; 9 bases match TRBD1. Per germline, CDR1 MDHEN and CDR2 SYDVKM. Unmatched junction bases numbered 17, after V lost 6 bases and J lost 0 bases. This CDR3 is built from 19 residues.

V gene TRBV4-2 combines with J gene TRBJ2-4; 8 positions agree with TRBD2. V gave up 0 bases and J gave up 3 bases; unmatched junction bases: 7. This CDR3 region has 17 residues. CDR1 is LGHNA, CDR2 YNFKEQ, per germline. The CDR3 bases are TGTGCCAGCAGCCAAGAAGTGTCAGCGGGGGTCAAAAACATTCAGTACTTC. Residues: CASSQEVSAGVKNIQYF.

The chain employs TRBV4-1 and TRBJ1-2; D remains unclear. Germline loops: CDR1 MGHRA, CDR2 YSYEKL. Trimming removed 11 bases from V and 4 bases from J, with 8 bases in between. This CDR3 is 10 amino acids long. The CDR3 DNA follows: TGCGCCGCGGGCACCTATGGCTACACCTTC. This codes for CAAGTYGYTF.

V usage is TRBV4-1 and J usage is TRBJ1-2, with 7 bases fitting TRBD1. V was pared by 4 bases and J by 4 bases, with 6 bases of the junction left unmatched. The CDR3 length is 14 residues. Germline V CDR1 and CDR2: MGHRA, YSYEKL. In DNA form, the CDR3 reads TGCGCCAGCAGCCGAACAGGGGAACTCTATGGCTACACCTTC. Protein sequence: CASSRTGELYGYTF.

The CDR3 region is CASSPDSGKRHEQFF. CDR3 sequence (DNA): TGTGCCAGCAGTCCCGATAGCGGGAAGCGCCATGAGCAGTTCTTC. J is TRBJ2-1 and V is TRBV6-4, with 8 bases identical to TRBD2. CDR1 MRHNA and CDR2 SNTAGT come from the germline V gene. The junction had 11 bases not matched to a gene; V was cut back by 5 bases and J by 8 bases. The CDR3 consists of 15 residues.

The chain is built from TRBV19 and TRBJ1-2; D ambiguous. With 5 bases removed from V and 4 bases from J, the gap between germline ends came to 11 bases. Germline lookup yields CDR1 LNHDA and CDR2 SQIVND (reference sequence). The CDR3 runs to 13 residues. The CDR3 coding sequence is TGTGCCAGTAGTTTGGCCCACCTCTATGGCTACACCTTC. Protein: CASSLAHLYGYTF.

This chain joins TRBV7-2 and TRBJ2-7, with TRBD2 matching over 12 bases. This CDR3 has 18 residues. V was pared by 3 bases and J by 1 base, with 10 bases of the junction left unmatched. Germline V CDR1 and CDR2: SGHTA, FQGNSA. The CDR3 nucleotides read TGTGCCAGCAGCTTTAAACTAGCGGGAGGAGAAATGTCCTACGAGCAGTACTTC. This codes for CASSFKLAGGEMSYEQYF. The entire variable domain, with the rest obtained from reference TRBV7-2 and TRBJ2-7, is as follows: GAGVSQSPSNKVTEKGKDVELRCDPISGHTALYWYRQSLGQGLEFLIYFQGNSAPDKSGLPSDRFSAERTGGSVSTLTIQRTQQEDSAVYLCASSFKLAGGEMSYEQYFGPGTRLTVT.